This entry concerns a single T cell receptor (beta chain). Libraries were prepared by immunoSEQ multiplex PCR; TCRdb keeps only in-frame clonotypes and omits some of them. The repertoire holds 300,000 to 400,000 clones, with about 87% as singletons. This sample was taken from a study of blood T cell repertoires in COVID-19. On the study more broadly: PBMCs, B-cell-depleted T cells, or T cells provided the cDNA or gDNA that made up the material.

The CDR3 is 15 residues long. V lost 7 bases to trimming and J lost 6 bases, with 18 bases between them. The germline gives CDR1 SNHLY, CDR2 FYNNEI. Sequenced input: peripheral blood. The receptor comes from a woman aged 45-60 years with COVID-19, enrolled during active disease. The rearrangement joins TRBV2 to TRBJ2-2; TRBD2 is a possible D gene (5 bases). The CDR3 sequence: CASIPRTGVAGELFF. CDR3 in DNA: TGTGCCAGCATTCCGCGGACTGGGGTCGCCGGGGAGCTGTTTTTT.